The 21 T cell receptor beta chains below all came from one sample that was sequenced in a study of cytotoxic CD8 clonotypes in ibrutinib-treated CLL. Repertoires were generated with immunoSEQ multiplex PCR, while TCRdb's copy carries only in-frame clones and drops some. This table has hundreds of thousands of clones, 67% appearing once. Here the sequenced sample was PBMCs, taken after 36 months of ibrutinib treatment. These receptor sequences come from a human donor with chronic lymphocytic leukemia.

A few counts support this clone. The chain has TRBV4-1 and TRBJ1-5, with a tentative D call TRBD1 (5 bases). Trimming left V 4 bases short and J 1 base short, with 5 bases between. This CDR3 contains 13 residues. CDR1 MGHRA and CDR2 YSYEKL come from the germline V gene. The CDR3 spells CASSRDSNQPQHF. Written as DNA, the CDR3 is TGCGCCAGCAGCCGGGACAGCAATCAGCCCCAGCATTTT.

The CDR3 DNA reads as TGCGCCAGCAGCTTGGGGCTAGCGGGAGACCCCACAGATACGCAGTATTTT. It yields the protein CASSLGLAGDPTDTQYF. The chain is built from TRBV5-1 and TRBJ2-3, with 10 bases fitting TRBD2. The germline V gene encodes CDR1 SGHRS and CDR2 YFSETQ. The J segment lost 2 bases and the V segment lost 0 bases, leaving 6 bases of the junction unmatched. The CDR3 extends over 17 amino acids. Together with reference TRBV5-1 and TRBJ2-3, the CDR3 gives the full variable domain: KAGVTQTPRYLIKTRGQQVTLSCSPISGHRSVSWYQQTPGQGLQFLFEYFSETQRNKGNFPGRFSGRQFSNSRSEMNVSTLELGDSALYLCASSLGLAGDPTDTQYFGPGTRLTVL.

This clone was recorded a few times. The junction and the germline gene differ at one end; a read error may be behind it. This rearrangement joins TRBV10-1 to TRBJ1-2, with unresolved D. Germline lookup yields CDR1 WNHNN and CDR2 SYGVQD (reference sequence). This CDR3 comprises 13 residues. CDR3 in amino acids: CASQAEENSGYTF. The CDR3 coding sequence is TGCGCCAGCCAAGCGGAGGAAAACTCTGGCTACACCTTC.

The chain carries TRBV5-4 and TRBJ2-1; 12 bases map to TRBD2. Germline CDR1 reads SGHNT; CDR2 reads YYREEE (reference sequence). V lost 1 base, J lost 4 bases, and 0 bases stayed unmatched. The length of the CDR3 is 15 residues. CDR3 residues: CASSLLAGGYNEQFF. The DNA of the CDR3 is TGTGCCAGCAGCTTGCTAGCGGGAGGGTACAATGAGCAGTTCTTC.

The chain's CDR3 is CASSANRVESYNEQFF. In DNA form, the CDR3 reads TGTGCCAGCTCAGCTAACAGGGTAGAGTCCTACAATGAGCAGTTCTTC. V usage is TRBV18 and J usage is TRBJ2-1; tentatively, D is TRBD1 (6 bases). V gave up 5 bases and J gave up 1 base, with 15 bases separating them. The CDR3 sequence is 16 residues long. Germline lookup yields CDR1 KGHSH and CDR2 LQKENI.

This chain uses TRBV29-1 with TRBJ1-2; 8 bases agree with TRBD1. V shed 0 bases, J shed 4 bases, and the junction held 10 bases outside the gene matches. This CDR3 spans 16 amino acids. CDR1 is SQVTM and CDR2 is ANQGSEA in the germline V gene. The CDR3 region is CSVEDSWTGTPYGYTF. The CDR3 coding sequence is TGCAGCGTTGAAGATTCCTGGACAGGGACTCCCTATGGCTACACCTTC.

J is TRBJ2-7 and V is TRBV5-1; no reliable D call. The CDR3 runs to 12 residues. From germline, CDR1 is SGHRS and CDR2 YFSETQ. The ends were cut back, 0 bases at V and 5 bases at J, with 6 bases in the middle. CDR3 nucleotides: TGCGCCAGCAGCTTGGAATCCCACGAGCAGTACTTC. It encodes CASSLESHEQYF.

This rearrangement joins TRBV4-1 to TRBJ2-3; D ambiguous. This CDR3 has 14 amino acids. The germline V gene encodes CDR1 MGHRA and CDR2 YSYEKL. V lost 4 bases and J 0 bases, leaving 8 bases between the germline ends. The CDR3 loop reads CASSPTRSTDTQYF. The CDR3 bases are TGCGCCAGCAGCCCCACGCGTAGCACAGATACGCAGTATTTT.

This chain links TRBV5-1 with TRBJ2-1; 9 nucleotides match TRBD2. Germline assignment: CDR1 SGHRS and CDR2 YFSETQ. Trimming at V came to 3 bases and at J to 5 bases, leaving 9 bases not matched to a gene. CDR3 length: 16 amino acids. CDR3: CASSWPSGGSDNEQFF. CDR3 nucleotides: TGCGCCAGCAGCTGGCCAAGCGGGGGGTCCGACAATGAGCAGTTCTTC. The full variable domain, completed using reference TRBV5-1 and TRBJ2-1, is KAGVTQTPRYLIKTRGQQVTLSCSPISGHRSVSWYQQTPGQGLQFLFEYFSETQRNKGNFPGRFSGRQFSNSRSEMNVSTLELGDSALYLCASSWPSGGSDNEQFFGPGTRLTVL.

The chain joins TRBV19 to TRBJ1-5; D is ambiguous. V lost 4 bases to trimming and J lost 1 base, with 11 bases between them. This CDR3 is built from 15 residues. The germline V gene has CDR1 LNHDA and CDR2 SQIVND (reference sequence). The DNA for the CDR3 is TGTGCCAGTAGTAAGGGAGAAAGGAGCAATCAGCCCCAGCATTTT. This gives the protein CASSKGERSNQPQHF.

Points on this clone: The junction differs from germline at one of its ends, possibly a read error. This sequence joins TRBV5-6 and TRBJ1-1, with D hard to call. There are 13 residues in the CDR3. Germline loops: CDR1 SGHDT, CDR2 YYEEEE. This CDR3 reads CASGFSGNTEAFF. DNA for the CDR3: TGTGCCAGCGGCTTCTCAGGGAACACTGAAGCTTTCTTT.

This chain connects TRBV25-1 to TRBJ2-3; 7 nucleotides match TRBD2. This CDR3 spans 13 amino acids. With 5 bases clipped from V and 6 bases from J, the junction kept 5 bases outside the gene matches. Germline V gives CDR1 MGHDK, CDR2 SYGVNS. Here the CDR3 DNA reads TGTGCCAGCAGTCTGGGACTATTTGATACGCAGTATTTT. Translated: CASSLGLFDTQYF.

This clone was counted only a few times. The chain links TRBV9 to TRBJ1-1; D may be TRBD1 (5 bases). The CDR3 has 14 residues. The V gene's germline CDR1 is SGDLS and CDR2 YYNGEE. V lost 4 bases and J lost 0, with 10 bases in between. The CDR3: CASSPWDLNTEAFF. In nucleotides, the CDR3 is TGTGCCAGCAGCCCTTGGGACCTGAACACTGAAGCTTTCTTT.

CDR3 protein: CASSQVFGAGYEQYF. The CDR3 coding sequence is TGCGCCAGCAGCCAAGTGTTCGGCGCCGGATACGAGCAGTACTTC. This chain links TRBV4-1 with TRBJ2-7; D gene ambiguous. CDR1 is MGHRA and CDR2 is YSYEKL in the germline V gene. Trimming took off 1 base at V and 4 bases at J, with 14 bases between the two ends. This CDR3 is built from 15 residues.

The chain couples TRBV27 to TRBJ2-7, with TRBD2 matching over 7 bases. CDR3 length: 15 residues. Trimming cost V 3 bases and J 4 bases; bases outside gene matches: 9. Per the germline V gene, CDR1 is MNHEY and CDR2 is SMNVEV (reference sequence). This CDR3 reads CASSLRGTDDYEQYF. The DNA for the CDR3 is TGTGCCAGCAGTTTGCGGGGGACTGACGATTACGAGCAGTACTTC.

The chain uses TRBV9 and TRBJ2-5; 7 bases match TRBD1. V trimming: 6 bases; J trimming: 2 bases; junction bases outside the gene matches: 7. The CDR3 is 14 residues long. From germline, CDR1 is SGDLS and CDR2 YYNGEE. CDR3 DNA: TGTGCCAGCACCCCAGGGACAGTACAAGAGACCCAGTACTTC. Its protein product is CASTPGTVQETQYF.

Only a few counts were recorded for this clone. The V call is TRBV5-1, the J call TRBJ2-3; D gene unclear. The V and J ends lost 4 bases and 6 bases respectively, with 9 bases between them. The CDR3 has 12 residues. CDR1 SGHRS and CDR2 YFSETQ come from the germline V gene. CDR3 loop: CASSVHPDTQYF. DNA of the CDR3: TGCGCCAGCAGCGTCCATCCCGATACGCAGTATTTT.

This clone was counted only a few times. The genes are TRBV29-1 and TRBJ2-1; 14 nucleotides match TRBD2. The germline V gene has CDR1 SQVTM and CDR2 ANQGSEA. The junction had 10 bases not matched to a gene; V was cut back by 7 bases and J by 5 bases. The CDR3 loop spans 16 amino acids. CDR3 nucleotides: TGCAGCGCCGTGGGACTAGCGGGAGCTATCCACAATGAGCAGTTCTTC. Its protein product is CSAVGLAGAIHNEQFF.

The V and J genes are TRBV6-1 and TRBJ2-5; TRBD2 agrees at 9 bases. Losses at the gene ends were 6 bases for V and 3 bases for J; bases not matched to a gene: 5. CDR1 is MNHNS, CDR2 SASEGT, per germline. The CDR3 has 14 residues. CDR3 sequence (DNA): TGTGCCAGCAGGACTAGCGGATTCAAAGAGACCCAGTACTTC. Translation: CASRTSGFKETQYF.

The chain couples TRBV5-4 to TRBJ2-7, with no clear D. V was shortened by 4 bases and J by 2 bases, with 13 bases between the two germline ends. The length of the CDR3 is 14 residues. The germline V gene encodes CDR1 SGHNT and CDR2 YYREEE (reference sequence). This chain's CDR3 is CASSPTMDPYEQYF. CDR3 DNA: TGTGCCAGCAGCCCGACGATGGACCCCTACGAGCAGTACTTC.

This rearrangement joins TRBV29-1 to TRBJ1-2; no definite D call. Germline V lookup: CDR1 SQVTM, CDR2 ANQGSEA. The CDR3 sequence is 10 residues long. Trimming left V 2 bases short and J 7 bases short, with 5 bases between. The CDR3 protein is CSVENPGYTF. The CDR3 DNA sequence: TGCAGCGTTGAAAACCCTGGCTACACCTTC.